This T cell receptor beta chain was recorded in a study of T-cell reconstitution after alpha-beta-depleted transplantation in children. This clonotype was detected ten times or more. Researchers prepared the TCRbeta library using unique molecular identifiers, the study reports. One entry per CDR3 protein, called by TCRdb with MiXCR from the PCR reads. The sample has more than 200,000 distinct CDR3 sequences; more than 7.5% are singletons. The junction had 8 bases not matched to a gene; V was cut back by 9 bases and J by 0 bases. This CDR3 is built from 14 residues. Germline assignment: CDR1 MNHNS and CDR2 SASEGT.

This clonotype was sampled from a human donor who donated a stem cell graft to a child with SCID. The genes are TRBV6-1 and TRBJ2-7; 7 bases are a match to TRBD1. Sequencing used PBMCs from the stem cell graft donor, obtained from the stem cell graft. CDR3 in DNA: TGTGCCAGTACCGGTAGGACAGGCTCCTACGAGCAGTACTTC. Translating it yields CASTGRTGSYEQYF.